Below are 28 T cell receptor beta chains sequenced from a single sample in a study of T cells after yellow fever vaccination. TCRdb recomputed calls from the 5' RACE reads with MiXCR, one row per CDR3 protein. The table has about 340,000 distinct CDR3 sequences, 3% to 4.5% seen once. This sample comprised PBMCs, obtained 5 days after the yellow fever booster vaccination. The receptors were gathered from a young man who received the YFV17D yellow fever vaccine.

This clonotype was counted only a few times. The chain has TRBV28 and TRBJ2-3; 12 bases fit TRBD2. CDR3 length: 15 amino acids. Germline assignment: CDR1 MDHEN and CDR2 SYDVKM. V lost 3 bases, J lost 6 bases, and 4 bases stayed unmatched. The CDR3 DNA reads as TGTGCCAGCAGTTTCACCGGGACTAGCGGGGATACGCAGTATTTT. Residues: CASSFTGTSGDTQYF.

The chain uses TRBV29-1 and TRBJ2-1, with D possibly matching TRBD1 (5 bases). This CDR3 has 16 residues. The germline V gene encodes CDR1 SQVTM and CDR2 ANQGSEA. V was trimmed by 8 bases and J by 4 bases, leaving 24 bases between them. The CDR3 protein is CSLRGTADLLYNEQFF. CDR3 DNA sequence: TGCAGCCTAAGGGGAACGGCGGACCTTTTATACAATGAGCAGTTCTTC.

The chain recombines TRBV5-1 with TRBJ2-1; 10 positions agree with TRBD2. Germline V gene sequence: CDR1 SGHRS, CDR2 YFSETQ. This CDR3 region has 15 residues. The trim removed 3 bases at V and 5 bases at J, leaving 5 bases unmatched. DNA of the CDR3: TGCGCCAGCAGCTCCGGGACTAGCGTCCACAATGAGCAGTTCTTC. This translates into CASSSGTSVHNEQFF.

The rearrangement uses TRBV4-2 and TRBJ2-2, with 7 bases lining up with TRBD1. This CDR3 is built from 18 residues. With V trimmed by 3 bases and J by 5 bases, 15 bases remained unmatched. The germline V gene has CDR1 LGHNA and CDR2 YNFKEQ. CDR3: CASSHPPLDRLGTGELFF. As DNA, the CDR3 is TGTGCCAGCAGCCATCCCCCCCTGGACAGGCTCGGGACCGGGGAGCTGTTTTTT.

This clonotype turned up a few times. The chain carries TRBV20-1 and TRBJ2-3, with 9 bases that match TRBD2. Losses at the gene ends were 1 base for V and 1 base for J; bases not matched to a gene: 3. The CDR3 is made up of 15 amino acids. Germline CDR1 and CDR2: DFQATT and SNEGSKA (reference sequence). The DNA for the CDR3 is TGCAGTGCTAGAGTAGCGGGGGACCGCACAGATACGCAGTATTTT. Encoded protein: CSARVAGDRTDTQYF.

This clonotype was recorded a few times. The chain employs TRBV7-9 and TRBJ2-1; 14 bases fit TRBD2. CDR3 length: 17 residues. After removal of 5 bases from V and 0 bases from J, the junction contained 3 bases not matched to a gene. Germline values: CDR1 SEHNR, CDR2 FQNEAQ (reference sequence). CDR3 nucleotide sequence: TGTGCCAGCAGCACGGGACTAGCGGGGGTCTCCTACAATGAGCAGTTCTTC. Translating it yields CASSTGLAGVSYNEQFF.

The CDR3 is CASSSASRTYTQYF. The CDR3 DNA follows: TGTGCCAGCAGTTCGGCCTCCAGGACGTATACGCAGTATTTT. The J gene is TRBJ2-3, the V gene TRBV12-3 or TRBV12-4; D not certain. CDR3 size: 14 residues. V dropped 4 bases and J dropped 7 bases, with 15 bases sitting between them.

This chain links TRBV5-1 with TRBJ2-3; D remains unclear. Trimming removed 5 bases at V and 2 bases at J, with 6 bases between. Germline loops: CDR1 SGHRS, CDR2 YFSETQ. The CDR3 spans 12 residues. The CDR3 sequence is CASRGNTDTQYF. DNA for the CDR3: TGCGCCAGCAGGGGGAACACAGATACGCAGTATTTT. Filled out from reference TRBV5-1 and TRBJ2-3, the complete variable domain reads KAGVTQTPRYLIKTRGQQVTLSCSPISGHRSVSWYQQTPGQGLQFLFEYFSETQRNKGNFPGRFSGRQFSNSRSEMNVSTLELGDSALYLCASRGNTDTQYFGPGTRLTVL.

The chain joins TRBV12-3 or TRBV12-4 to TRBJ2-1; TRBD1 agrees at 8 bases. The CDR3 is 14 residues long. With 3 bases clipped from V and 8 bases from J, the junction kept 6 bases outside the gene matches. CDR3 nucleotide sequence: TGTGCCAGCAGTTTGGACAGGGTCGACCATGAGCAGTTCTTC. Translation gives CASSLDRVDHEQFF.

Many counts were recorded for this clonotype. This chain uses TRBV7-8 with TRBJ2-4; a possible D gene is TRBD1 (6 bases). Germline CDR1 SGHVS, CDR2 FQNEAQ. The CDR3 is 15 amino acids. Trimming shortened V by 5 bases and J by 8 bases, and 19 bases separated the two germline ends. The CDR3 DNA sequence: TGTGCCAGCAGCCCTCAAACAGGGTCGGTGGACATTCAGTACTTC. It encodes CASSPQTGSVDIQYF.

Ten or more counts support this clonotype. The V call is TRBV7-2, the J call TRBJ2-7; the match to TRBD2 covers 8 bases. The CDR3 covers 14 residues. J gave up 5 bases and V 4 bases, and 7 bases lay outside the gene matches. Germline CDR1 and CDR2: SGHTA and FQGNSA. DNA for the CDR3: TGTGCCAGCAGCTCTCGGGGGGGGATCGACGAGCAGTACTTC. It codes for CASSSRGGIDEQYF.

CDR3: CASSYRGTGYQPQHF. The CDR3 coding sequence is TGTGCCAGCAGTTACCGCGGGACAGGGTATCAGCCCCAGCATTTT. V usage is TRBV6-2 or TRBV6-3 and J usage is TRBJ1-5; 9 bases line up with TRBD1. V dropped 2 bases and J dropped 5; count of bases not matched to a gene: 4. The CDR3 runs to 15 residues. Germline lookup yields CDR1 MNHEY and CDR2 SVGEGT.

V and J are TRBV3-1 and TRBJ2-3, with a possible D match to TRBD2 (5 bases). The germline V gene has CDR1 LGHDT and CDR2 YNNKEL (reference sequence). V dropped 5 bases and J dropped 2 bases, with 8 bases sitting between them. The CDR3 totals 13 residues. DNA of the CDR3: TGTGCCAGCAGCTCGGACTTCACAGATACGCAGTATTTT. Its protein is CASSSDFTDTQYF.

The V and J genes are TRBV20-1 and TRBJ2-1; TRBD2 agrees at 11 bases. Looked up from germline, CDR1 is DFQATT and CDR2 is SNEGSKA (reference sequence). V trimming: 6 bases; J trimming: 4 bases; junction bases outside the gene matches: 8. The CDR3 has 15 amino acids. CDR3 region: CSAGSASGGYNEQFF. The CDR3, as DNA: TGCAGTGCCGGGTCCGCTAGCGGGGGGTACAATGAGCAGTTCTTC.

This clonotype came up a few times. J is TRBJ2-7 and V is TRBV5-8; 10 bases line up with TRBD2. Unmatched junction bases numbered 5, after V lost 1 base and J lost 1 base. Germline CDR1 SGHTS, CDR2 YDEGEE. The CDR3 loop spans 16 amino acids. The CDR3 loop is CASSLPLAGGSYEQYF. CDR3 nucleotide sequence: TGTGCCAGCAGCTTGCCCTTAGCGGGGGGTTCCTACGAGCAGTACTTC.

This rearrangement joins TRBV5-1 to TRBJ2-6, with 8 bases aligning to TRBD1. V dropped 3 bases and J dropped 2; count of bases not matched to a gene: 7. The CDR3 loop spans 17 amino acids. Germline values: CDR1 SGHRS, CDR2 YFSETQ. The CDR3: CASSSPGTGAGANVLTF. The CDR3 DNA reads as TGCGCCAGCAGCTCACCCGGGACAGGTGCTGGGGCCAACGTCCTGACTTTC.

This clonotype has a count of ten or more. CDR3 sequence: CASSFGPPGPLHF. In nucleotides, the CDR3 is TGTGCCAGCAGCTTCGGTCCCCCAGGCCCCCTCCACTTT. The chain couples TRBV7-9 to TRBJ1-6; no definite D call. CDR3 length equals 13 residues. Germline CDR1 SEHNR, CDR2 FQNEAQ (reference sequence). V was cut by 3 bases and J by 13 bases, with 13 bases left in between. The entire variable domain, with the rest obtained from reference TRBV7-9 and TRBJ1-6, is as follows: DTGVSQNPRHKITKRGQNVTFRCDPISEHNRLYWYRQTLGQGPEFLTYFQNEAQLEKSRLLSDRFSAERPKGSFSTLEIQRTEQGDSAMYLCASSFGPPGPLHFGNGTRLTVT.

This clonotype is large by share. The V gene is TRBV10-3, the J gene TRBJ1-1; D is undetermined. There are 14 residues in the CDR3. From germline, CDR1 is ENHRY and CDR2 SYGVKD. Between the trimmed V and J ends, which lost 0 bases and 4 bases, there was a span of 9 bases. The CDR3 loop is CAISESRRFTEAFF. In DNA, the CDR3 is TGTGCCATCAGTGAGTCACGGAGGTTCACTGAAGCTTTCTTT.

This clonotype has only a few counts. The chain is built from TRBV7-9 and TRBJ1-3; no definite D call. V was pared by 7 bases and J by 0 bases, with 10 bases between. Germline CDR1 reads SEHNR; CDR2 reads FQNEAQ (reference sequence). CDR3 length: 14 residues. CDR3 region: CASIEDSSGNTIYF. The CDR3 nucleotides read TGTGCCAGCATCGAAGACTCCTCTGGAAACACCATATATTTT.

This clonotype was picked up many times. At one boundary the junction diverges from the germline segment, which might be a read error. The V call is TRBV7-7, the J call TRBJ2-2; the match to TRBD2 covers 8 bases. The CDR3 contains 15 residues. Germline CDR1 SSHAT, CDR2 FNYEAQ (reference sequence). The CDR3, as DNA: TGTGCTAGCAGCTCAGCGGCGGGGGGCCCCGGGGAGCTGTTTTTT. Protein product: CASSSAAGGPGELFF.

This clonotype was seen only a few times. The rearrangement links TRBV28 to TRBJ2-7, with 8 bases fitting TRBD1. The length of the CDR3 is 17 residues. The V gene's germline CDR1 is MDHEN and CDR2 SYDVKM. The V gene end was trimmed by 5 bases and the J gene end by 4 bases; junction bases not matched to a gene: 16. In nucleotides, the CDR3 is TGTGCCAGCAGTCCACCCTTGCGGCAGGGGGCAGGGTACGAGCAGTACGTC. It translates to CASSPPLRQGAGYEQYV.

The chain joins TRBV30 to TRBJ1-3, with no clear D. The ends were cut back, 0 bases at V and 0 bases at J, with 9 bases in the middle. CDR1 GTSNPN and CDR2 SVGIG come from the germline V gene (reference sequence). The CDR3 extends over 15 amino acids. CDR3 nucleotide sequence: TGTGCCTGGAGTGTATCGGTGACCTCTGGAAACACCATATATTTT. As protein: CAWSVSVTSGNTIYF.

The CDR3 region is CASSSLDRNKYF. The CDR3 region has the DNA TGTGCCAGCAGTTCCCTCGACAGGAACAAGTATTTT. The genes are TRBV28 and TRBJ1-3; possibly TRBD1 for D (6 bases). The germline V and J ends were trimmed by 4 bases and 16 bases, with 17 bases remaining between them. The CDR3 loop spans 12 amino acids. CDR1 and CDR2 (germline): MDHEN, SYDVKM. The variable domain in full, with the rest retrieved from reference TRBV28 and TRBJ1-3, is DVKVTQSSRYLVKRTGEKVFLECVQDMDHENMFWYRQDPGLGLRLIYFSYDVKMKEKGDIPEGYSVSREKKERFSLILESASTNQTSMYLCASSSLDRNKYFGEGSWLTVV.

This clonotype came up a few times. Here the CDR3 reads CASSHFDSYNEQFF. The CDR3 bases are TGTGCCAGCAGCCATTTCGACTCCTACAATGAGCAGTTCTTC. The chain recombines TRBV5-4 with TRBJ2-1; D is unclear. This CDR3 comprises 14 residues. Germline values: CDR1 SGHNT, CDR2 YYREEE (reference sequence). Trimming took off 4 bases at V and 0 bases at J, with 8 bases between the two ends.

In this sample, this clonotype turned up many times. The rearrangement joins TRBV10-3 to TRBJ2-7, with TRBD2 as a possible D gene (6 bases). The length of the CDR3 is 12 residues. The germline gives CDR1 ENHRY, CDR2 SYGVKD. V dropped 6 bases and J dropped 7 bases, with 13 bases sitting between them. CDR3 in DNA: TGTGCCATCAGAGACAAGGCGGGGGAGCAGTACTTC. Translation gives CAIRDKAGEQYF.

At least ten counts were recorded for this clonotype. The chain combines TRBV6-5 with TRBJ2-7; 8 bases match TRBD1. V lost 5 bases, J lost 2 bases, and 5 bases stayed unmatched. Germline CDR1 reads MNHEY; CDR2 reads SVGAGI. There are 14 residues in the CDR3. CDR3 sequence (DNA): TGTGCCAGCAGTCGGACAGGGAATGCCTACGAGCAGTACGTC. As protein: CASSRTGNAYEQYV.

A few counts support this clonotype. The chain uses TRBV28 and TRBJ2-4; perhaps TRBD2 as D (6 bases). This CDR3 comprises 15 residues. Germline CDR1 is MDHEN and CDR2 is SYDVKM. The germline V and J ends were trimmed by 3 bases and 3 bases, with 12 bases remaining between them. In DNA, the CDR3 is TGTGCCAGCAGTTTGCCGGGGGAGGACAAAAACATTCAGTACTTC. This sequence encodes CASSLPGEDKNIQYF.

This clonotype appeared a few times. This sequence joins TRBV29-1 and TRBJ2-7; D is unresolved. The germline V gene has CDR1 SQVTM and CDR2 ANQGSEA. V gave up 0 bases and J gave up 3 bases, with 12 bases separating them. CDR3 size: 14 residues. CDR3 residues: CSVEEAVEGYEQYF. The CDR3 nucleotides are TGCAGCGTTGAAGAAGCAGTCGAAGGCTACGAGCAGTACTTC.